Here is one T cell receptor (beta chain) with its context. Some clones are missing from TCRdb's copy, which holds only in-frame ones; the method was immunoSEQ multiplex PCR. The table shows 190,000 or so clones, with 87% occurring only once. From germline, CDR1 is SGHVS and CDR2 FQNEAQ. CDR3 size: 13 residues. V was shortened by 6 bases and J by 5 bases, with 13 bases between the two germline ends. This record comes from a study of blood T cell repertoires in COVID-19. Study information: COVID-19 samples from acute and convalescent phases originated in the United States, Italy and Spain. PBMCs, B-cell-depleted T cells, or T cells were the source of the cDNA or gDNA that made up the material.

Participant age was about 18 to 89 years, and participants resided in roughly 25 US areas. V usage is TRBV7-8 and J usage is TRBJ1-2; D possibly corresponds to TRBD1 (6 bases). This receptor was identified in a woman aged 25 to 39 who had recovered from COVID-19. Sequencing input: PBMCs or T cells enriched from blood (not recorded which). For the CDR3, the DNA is TGTGCCAGCAGTCCAGACAGGACTTATGGCTACACCTTC. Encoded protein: CASSPDRTYGYTF.